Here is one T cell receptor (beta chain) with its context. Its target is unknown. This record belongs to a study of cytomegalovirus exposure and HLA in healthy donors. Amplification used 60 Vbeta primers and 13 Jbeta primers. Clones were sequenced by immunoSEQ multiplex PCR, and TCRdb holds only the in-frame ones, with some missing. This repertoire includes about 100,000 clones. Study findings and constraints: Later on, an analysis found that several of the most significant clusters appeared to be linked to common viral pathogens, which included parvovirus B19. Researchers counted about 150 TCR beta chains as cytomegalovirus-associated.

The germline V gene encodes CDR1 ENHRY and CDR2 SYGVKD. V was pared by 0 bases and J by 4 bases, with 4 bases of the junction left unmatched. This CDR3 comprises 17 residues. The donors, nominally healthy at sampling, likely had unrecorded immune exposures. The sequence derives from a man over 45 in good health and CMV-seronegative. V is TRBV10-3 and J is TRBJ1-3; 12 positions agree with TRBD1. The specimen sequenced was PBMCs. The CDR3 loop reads CAISESGTGGTGNTIYF. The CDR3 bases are TGTGCCATCAGTGAGTCCGGGACAGGGGGCACCGGAAACACCATATATTTT.